Each of the 26 T cell receptor beta chains below was sequenced from the same sample in a study of blood T cell repertoires in COVID-19. Data came from immunoSEQ multiplex PCR; TCRdb stores just in-frame clones and leaves some out. The sample shows a few hundred thousand clones, 90% of them seen only once. The sequenced sample was peripheral blood. The receptors were gathered from a woman in her forties or fifties with COVID-19, enrolled during active disease.

V is TRBV4-2 and J is TRBJ2-7; 12 nucleotides line up with TRBD2. The junction had 4 bases not matched to a gene; V was cut back by 3 bases and J by 4 bases. The CDR3 loop spans 15 amino acids. Germline V lookup: CDR1 LGHNA, CDR2 YNFKEQ. This chain's CDR3 is CASSQATSGSYEQYF. The CDR3 DNA follows: TGTGCCAGCAGCCAGGCGACTAGCGGGAGTTACGAGCAGTACTTC.

The chain carries TRBV25-1 and TRBJ2-1, with D uncertain. V lost 3 bases and J 7 bases, leaving 10 bases between the germline ends. Germline V lookup: CDR1 MGHDK, CDR2 SYGVNS. CDR3 length: 13 residues. CDR3 sequence reads: CASSDDWSNEQFF. CDR3 coding DNA: TGTGCCAGCAGTGACGACTGGTCAAATGAGCAGTTCTTC.

V and J are TRBV11-3 and TRBJ2-7; 11 bases are a match to TRBD1. In germline, CDR1 is SGHNT, CDR2 YENEEA. The CDR3 covers 15 residues. V lost 0 bases and J lost 9; bases outside the gene matches: 7. CDR3 nucleotides: TGTGCCAGCAGCTTAGACCCCGGACAGGGGGCCAGGCAGTACTTC. Amino acids: CASSLDPGQGARQYF.

This rearrangement joins TRBV19 to TRBJ1-2; the D is unclear. The germline CDR1 and CDR2 sequences are LNHDA and SQIVND (reference sequence). The ends were cut back, 8 bases at V and 2 bases at J, with 9 bases in the middle. CDR3 size: 12 residues. The CDR3: CASEGTNYGYTF. The DNA of the CDR3 is TGTGCCAGTGAGGGAACGAACTATGGCTACACCTTC.

The chain uses TRBV3-1 (or the pseudogene TRBV3-2) and TRBJ1-3; D gene ambiguous. The CDR3 is 15 residues long. V lost 2 bases and J lost 0, with 8 bases in between. Germline V CDR1 and CDR2: LGHDT, YNNKEL (reference sequence). This CDR3 is CASSQPGYSGNTIYF. DNA for the CDR3: TGTGCCAGCAGCCAACCGGGGTACTCTGGAAACACCATATATTTT.

The rearrangement uses TRBV7-8 and TRBJ1-5; 7 nucleotides line up with TRBD1. Germline CDR1 is SGHVS and CDR2 is FQNEAQ. J gave up 5 bases and V 5 bases, and 9 bases lay outside the gene matches. The CDR3 sequence is 15 residues long. CDR3 amino acids: CASSGRGHTYQPQHF. The CDR3 DNA reads as TGTGCCAGCAGCGGTAGGGGGCATACTTATCAGCCCCAGCATTTT.

There are a few counts of this clone. This sequence joins TRBV5-6 and TRBJ1-2; D is undetermined. Trimming took off 7 bases at V and 0 bases at J, with 10 bases between the two ends. CDR1 is SGHDT, CDR2 YYEEEE, per germline. The CDR3 runs to 13 residues. Here the CDR3 reads CASRVATNYGYTF. The CDR3 region has the DNA TGTGCCAGCCGGGTTGCAACTAACTATGGCTACACCTTC.

This chain uses TRBV15 with TRBJ2-5; the match to TRBD1 covers 7 bases. Unmatched junction bases numbered 16, after V lost 0 bases and J lost 3 bases. CDR1 is LNHNV and CDR2 is YYDKDF in the germline V gene (reference sequence). This CDR3 contains 19 residues. CDR3 nucleotides: TGTGCCACCAGCAGAGATTATGCAAAAGGGGGCAAAGGGAAAGAGACCCAGTACTTC. As protein: CATSRDYAKGGKGKETQYF.

The chain employs TRBV10-3 and TRBJ2-2; TRBD1 matches at 8 bases. CDR3 size: 14 residues. Germline V gene data show CDR1 as ENHRY and CDR2 as SYGVKD. With V trimmed by 6 bases and J by 7 bases, 7 bases remained unmatched. The CDR3, as DNA: TGTGCCATCAGCGTAACAGGGGGAGTCGGGGAGCTGTTTTTT. Protein sequence: CAISVTGGVGELFF.

This clone was recorded only once. The chain employs TRBV24-1 and TRBJ2-1, with 7 bases that match TRBD1. This CDR3 is built from 15 residues. V was pared by 3 bases and J by 5 bases, with 6 bases of the junction left unmatched. Germline V gene data show CDR1 as KGHDR and CDR2 as SFDVKD. CDR3 DNA: TGTGCCACCAGTGATACGGGACAGCACGACAATGAGCAGTTCTTC. Amino acids: CATSDTGQHDNEQFF.

The rearrangement joins TRBV5-4 to TRBJ2-5, with 10 bases that match TRBD1. V dropped 2 bases and J dropped 4; count of bases not matched to a gene: 8. The CDR3 has 16 residues. The germline gives CDR1 SGHNT, CDR2 YYREEE (reference sequence). The CDR3 loop reads CASSFGDRGKVETQYF. The CDR3, as DNA: TGTGCCAGCAGCTTTGGGGACAGGGGAAAGGTAGAGACCCAGTACTTC.

V gene TRBV6-6 combines with J gene TRBJ2-5; D is undetermined. V shed 3 bases and J shed 5 bases, with 10 bases lying between them. Looked up from germline, CDR1 is MNHNY and CDR2 is SVGAGI (reference sequence). The CDR3 has 13 residues. CDR3 bases: TGTGCCAGCAGTTATGTGAAAGCGGAGACCCAGTACTTC. Translated, it gives CASSYVKAETQYF.

The CDR3 DNA reads TGTGCCACCAGCAGAGGCCCGTGGACAGGGGCTATCTCTGGAAACACCATATATTTT. It encodes CATSRGPWTGAISGNTIYF. This chain links TRBV15 with TRBJ1-3, with 9 bases matching TRBD1. The ends lost 1 base at V and 0 bases at J; junction bases unmatched: 10. The CDR3 runs 19 residues. The germline gives CDR1 LNHNV, CDR2 YYDKDF (reference sequence).

The chain is built from TRBV5-4 and TRBJ1-6, with unresolved D. The CDR3 has 13 residues. Trimming cost V 2 bases and J 9 bases, with 9 bases left between them. Germline V gene data show CDR1 as SGHNT and CDR2 as YYREEE (reference sequence). CDR3 residues: CASSFSASSPLHF. CDR3 nucleotide sequence: TGTGCCAGCAGCTTCAGTGCCAGTTCACCCCTCCACTTT. Looking up the rest from reference TRBV5-4 and TRBJ1-6 gives the full variable domain: ETGVTQSPTHLIKTRGQQVTLRCSSQSGHNTVSWYQQALGQGPQFIFQYYREEENGRGNFPPRFSGLQFPNYSSELNVNALELDDSALYLCASSFSASSPLHFGNGTRLTVT.

Of note for this clone: Additional DNA sequences in this sample encode the identical CDR3. This chain joins TRBV18 and TRBJ2-7; D is uncertain. In germline, CDR1 is KGHSH, CDR2 LQKENI. The CDR3 is made up of 12 amino acids. V shed 3 bases and J shed 3 bases, with 6 bases lying between them. CDR3 sequence (DNA): TGTGCCAGCTCACCTGCAGGCTACGAGCAGTACTTC. This translates into CASSPAGYEQYF. Drawing the rest from reference TRBV18 and TRBJ2-7, the complete variable domain is NAGVMQNPRHLVRRRGQEARLRCSPMKGHSHVYWYRQLPEEGLKFMVYLQKENIIDESGMPKERFSAEFPKEGPSILRIQQVVRGDSAAYFCASSPAGYEQYFGPGTRLTVT.

V and J are TRBV19 and TRBJ2-7, with 8 nucleotides matching TRBD2. The CDR3 is made up of 14 amino acids. The germline gives CDR1 LNHDA, CDR2 SQIVND (reference sequence). V lost 4 bases to trimming and J lost 3 bases; unmatched junction nucleotides: 5. CDR3 amino acids: CASSTQRGSYEQYF. Here the CDR3 DNA reads TGTGCCAGTAGTACCCAGCGGGGGAGCTACGAGCAGTACTTC.

The rearrangement uses TRBV9 and TRBJ2-3, with 14 bases that match TRBD2. This CDR3 region has 18 residues. The V segment lost 0 bases and the J segment 4 bases; nucleotides outside the gene matches: 7. CDR1 is SGDLS and CDR2 is YYNGEE in the germline V gene. The chain's CDR3 is CASSVGLAGGRRADTQYF. The CDR3 bases are TGTGCCAGCAGCGTAGGACTAGCGGGAGGGAGGAGGGCAGATACGCAGTATTTT.

This clone was picked up a small number of times. The rearrangement uses TRBV6-5 and TRBJ1-2; 8 bases match TRBD1. The CDR3 runs to 13 residues. Germline lookup yields CDR1 MNHEY and CDR2 SVGAGI. V dropped 5 bases and J dropped 6; count of bases not matched to a gene: 5. The CDR3 loop reads CASSRPQGDGYTF. The CDR3 DNA reads TGTGCCAGCAGTCGCCCACAGGGGGATGGCTACACCTTC.

The sample holds a few counts of this clone. The rearrangement uses TRBV7-8 and TRBJ1-5, with 8 nucleotides matching TRBD1. V dropped 6 bases and J dropped 2; count of bases not matched to a gene: 3. Looked up from germline, CDR1 is SGHVS and CDR2 is FQNEAQ. CDR3 length equals 14 residues. Here the CDR3 DNA reads TGTGCCAGCAGGCAGGGGGCCGGCAATCAGCCCCAGCATTTT. It translates to CASRQGAGNQPQHF. Full variable domain (missing parts from reference TRBV7-8 and TRBJ1-5): GAGVSQSPRYKVAKRGQDVALRCDPISGHVSLFWYQQALGQGPEFLTYFQNEAQLDKSGLPSDRFFAERPEGSVSTLKIQRTQQEDSAVYLCASRQGAGNQPQHFGDGTRLSIL.

A single count supports this clone. The chain carries TRBV27 and TRBJ2-1; perhaps TRBD2 as D (5 bases). With 5 bases removed from V and 8 bases from J, the gap between germline ends came to 13 bases. The CDR3 extends over 13 amino acids. The germline V gene has CDR1 MNHEY and CDR2 SMNVEV (reference sequence). DNA for the CDR3: TGTGCCAGCAGTGGCAGACTACTGGATGAGCAGTTCTTC. It yields the protein CASSGRLLDEQFF.

The chain carries TRBV5-1 and TRBJ2-1; 10 nucleotides agree with TRBD2. This CDR3 contains 17 residues. The ends lost 1 base at V and 6 bases at J; junction bases unmatched: 10. From germline, CDR1 is SGHRS and CDR2 YFSETQ. CDR3 nucleotide sequence: TGCGCCAGCAGCTTGTTTCTAGCGGGAGTGCAGGGCAATGAGCAGTTCTTC. It is translated as CASSLFLAGVQGNEQFF.

V and J are TRBV6-5 and TRBJ2-7, with D uncertain. The V end lost 6 bases, the J end lost 1 base, and 13 bases lay between the germline ends. This CDR3 is 14 amino acids long. In germline, CDR1 is MNHEY, CDR2 SVGAGI. CDR3 coding DNA: TGTGCCAGCAGGACTCCGAGTAGGTCCTACGAGCAGTACTTC. Amino acid sequence: CASRTPSRSYEQYF.

This chain links TRBV11-3 with TRBJ2-1; 10 bases line up with TRBD1. Germline CDR1 is SGHNT and CDR2 is YENEEA. This CDR3 contains 13 residues. J was trimmed by 8 bases and V by 8 bases; bases with no gene match: 6. This chain's CDR3 is CASRDRGGHEQFF. The DNA of the CDR3 is TGTGCCAGCCGGGACAGGGGTGGTCATGAGCAGTTCTTC.

The CDR3 loop reads CASSYSGGSKETQYF. Written as DNA, the CDR3 is TGTGCCAGCAGTTACTCGGGGGGTTCGAAAGAGACCCAGTACTTC. The genes are TRBV6-5 and TRBJ2-5, with D perhaps matching TRBD2 (6 bases). The V and J ends lost 0 bases and 3 bases respectively, with 11 bases between them. Germline V gives CDR1 MNHEY, CDR2 SVGAGI. The CDR3 sequence is 15 residues long.

This clone was detected only once. J is TRBJ1-4 and V is TRBV29-1; no definite D call. This CDR3 is 13 amino acids long. The ends were cut back, 2 bases at V and 8 bases at J, with 12 bases in the middle. Per the germline V gene, CDR1 is SQVTM and CDR2 is ANQGSEA. CDR3 DNA sequence: TGCAGCGTTGAACGCGGTCCTGGGGAAAAACTGTTTTTT. Translation gives CSVERGPGEKLFF. Looking up the rest from reference TRBV29-1 and TRBJ1-4 gives the full variable domain: SAVISQKPSRDICQRGTSLTIQCQVDSQVTMMFWYRQQPGQSLTLIATANQGSEATYESGFVIDKFPISRPNLTFSTLTVSNMSPEDSSIYLCSVERGPGEKLFFGSGTQLSVL.

This chain uses TRBV11-2 with TRBJ1-4; possible D gene TRBD1, 6 bases. Trimming removed 3 bases from V and 3 bases from J, with 11 bases in between. Germline lookup yields CDR1 SGHAT and CDR2 FQNNGV. The CDR3 length is 15 residues. DNA for the CDR3: TGTGCCAGCAGCTTTACAGGGATGGCTAATGAAAAACTGTTTTTT. It encodes CASSFTGMANEKLFF.